This T cell receptor beta chain was retrieved from a study of T cells after yellow fever vaccination. At the level of the study: Fractions of low cell number were prepared using SMART-Seq v4 Ultra Low Input. The study's findings and limits: Researchers noted that a small share of clonotypes showed up in both CD4 and CD8 compartments. Contamination of FACS-sorted repertoires by abundant clonotypes from the bulk population could occur.

As for this clonotype: As yet, its antigen is unknown.

CDR1 and CDR2 from the germline V gene are SGHNT and YYREEE (reference sequence). V lost 0 bases to trimming and J lost 7 bases; unmatched junction nucleotides: 10. The CDR3 contains 16 residues. Universal primer sites and UMIs were introduced during 5'RACE template-switching synthesis of TCR cDNA. TCRdb analysed the 5' RACE reads with MiXCR anew, one entry per CDR3 protein. The data contain over 250,000 distinct CDR3 sequences, about 5.2% of them singletons. The chain links TRBV5-4 to TRBJ2-5; 9 nucleotides align to TRBD2. This specimen consisted of CD4+ T cells sorted from PBMCs, obtained on the day of the yellow fever booster vaccination. The sequence was obtained from a man younger than 35 who received the YFV17D yellow fever vaccine. The CDR3 sequence is CASSLVGAGGSGTQYF. CDR3 DNA: TGTGCCAGCAGCTTGGTTGGAGCGGGGGGCTCAGGGACCCAGTACTTC.